Here is one T cell receptor (beta chain) with its context. The antigen is undetermined. These data are taken from a study of T cell responses to AZD1222 COVID-19 vaccine. Germline V gene data show CDR1 as SGHRS and CDR2 as YFSETQ. There are 17 residues in the CDR3. The V segment lost 3 bases and the J segment 4 bases; nucleotides outside the gene matches: 9. Study conclusions and caveats: The study found Spike-specific TCR breadth and depth rose after two AZD1222 doses.

Profiling relied on immunoSEQ multiplex PCR, and the TCRdb table lists in-frame clones only, not all of them. Among about 110,000 clones listed, about 85% were seen once. The TCR originated in an adult who received the AZD1222 COVID-19 vaccine. The sample consisted of peripheral blood, taken 28 days after the second AZD1222 dose. The chain is built from TRBV5-1 and TRBJ2-2, with 10 bases lining up with TRBD1. DNA of the CDR3: TGCGCCAGCAGCTCGCGAGGACAGGGGGACCTCACCGGGGAGCTGTTTTTT. Amino acids: CASSSRGQGDLTGELFF.